One TCR beta chain is described in this entry. In its sample, this clone was seen a few times. The antigen it recognizes is unknown. Base qualities were left out, and no much larger clone turns up one base away. The record originates from a study of vaccination effects on CD4 cells after COVID-19 (dated 2022 in TCRdb). For the study in its entirety: Across the study, the median time from the second dose to post-vaccine sampling was 72 days (range 14 to 241). In both COVID-19 convalescent patients and infection-naive vaccine recipients, the study compared SARS-CoV-2 spike-specific CD4+ TCR repertoires from before mRNA vaccination with those from after it. A total of some eleven COVID-19 convalescent patients and a handful of SARS-CoV-2-naive healthy vaccine recipients were included in the full study. Cultures from other donors in the study were sequenced using the Oncomine TCR Beta short-read assay on an Illumina iSeq 100.

Library method: the immunoSEQ multiplex PCR assay. TCR beta CDR3 sequencing was performed on DNA from the cultured, isolated CD4+ T cells. The original pipeline was this. Non-productive TCR sequences were removed, reads were trimmed to the CDR3 region, and CDR3s of at least 7 amino acids were retained. The MANAFEST web app was used to pick out antigen-specific clonotypes by comparing their expansion in peptide wells with that in reference cultures. To count as positive, a clone had to show expansion at FDR<0.05 compared with the reference and with all other wells, an odds ratio above 5, and a frequency above 0.1% in two replicate wells. Clonotypes significantly expanded in SARS-CoV-2 spike wells and in at least one common cold coronavirus spike condition were defined as cross-reactive. Using the stringdist R package, CDR3 similarity was measured by Levenshtein distance, and unrooted trees were constructed with ape in R 3.6.1. TCRdb stores this immuneACCESS table with in-frame sequences only. Part of the clones is absent; in the studies checked, under half of the shortfall reflects unresolved V genes, and no reason is known for the rest. The DNA gave D and trimming, while V, J and clone size come from that table. Counted in this sample were around 25,000 clones; around 79% of them appeared once. The top ten clones comprise about 6.5% of the sample.

CDR1 and CDR2 were assigned from the germline V gene as SGDLS and YYNGEE. Relative to germline, V is 2 bases shorter and J is 6 bases shorter, with 13 bases between their ends. There are 14 amino acids in the CDR3, from cysteine to phenylalanine inclusive. The entry retains the CDR3 DNA only, 42 bases that are in frame from base 1. In the ViraFEST assay, PBMC were stimulated with viral peptide pools, and TCR sequencing was then used to find antigen-specific CD4+ T cell clonotypes based on their expansion. After approximately eleven days of culture, CD4+ T cells were isolated with the EasySep CD4+ T cell isolation kit. Each participant received two doses of an mRNA SARS-CoV-2 vaccine, either BNT162b2 or mRNA-1273. Healthy vaccine recipients had no prior SARS-CoV-2 infection, confirmed by negative nucleocapsid antibodies before and after vaccination. Some 2 million PBMC per well were cultured in IMDM with about 4.6% human AB serum, 10 IU/ml IL-2 and gentamicin, plus 10 ug/ml peptides. Half of the culture medium was replaced with fresh IL-2-containing medium on days 3 and 7. Unless otherwise noted, each peptide stimulation condition was cultured in triplicate wells. Using Ficoll-Paque Plus gradient centrifugation, PBMC were separated from whole blood and then either used fresh or cryopreserved at -140C. Overlapping peptide pools spanned the spike proteins of SARS-CoV-2 and the common cold coronaviruses HCoV-NL63, HCoV-OC43 and HCoV-229E. The QIAamp micro DNA kit was used to extract genomic DNA from the cultured CD4+ T cells.

The investigation overall reported the following: The study was limited by a small number of convalescent patients, and early post-infection timepoints were lacking. In healthy vaccine recipients, vaccine-induced clones were almost all SARS-CoV-2 mono-reactive, with only 1 of 255 cross-reactive with common cold coronaviruses. Marked clonal contraction was observed in both infection-induced and vaccine-induced clones at late post-vaccination timepoints, consistent with waning T cell responses.

The sequence derives from a human donor who received a COVID-19 vaccine. Some clones in this sample may be carry-over from other donors' samples. The starting material was CD4+ T cells from PBMCs cultured with SARS-CoV-2 spike peptides, obtained after COVID-19 vaccination. The sample's cell subset or site, from its label and the paper: SARS-CoV-2 spike overlapping peptide pool stimulation. Rearrangement joined TRBV9 to TRBJ2-3, with the D segment identity uncertain. In nucleotide form, the sequence is TGTGCCAGCAGCGTTCAGATAGAAGCGGATACGCAGTATTTT. Its amino acids are CASSVQIEADTQYF.